This is a list of T cell receptor beta chains from one sample in a study of blood T cell repertoires in COVID-19. TCRdb's table, derived via immunoSEQ multiplex PCR, lists solely in-frame clones and lacks some. The sample has some 50,000 clones, approximately 70% seen once. Sequencing was performed on peripheral blood. All receptors derive from a woman between 65 and 79 years old with acute or convalescent COVID-19. The CDR3 runs from the conserved cysteine through the conserved F or W. A D gene is named only where the DNA matches it firmly. Not every row has a clone size; where given, it reads once, few, many or a size class.

V gene	clone size	D gene	J gene	CDR3 protein	CDR3 DNA
TRBV5-6	.	TRBD2	TRBJ2-4	CASTRTSGGGDIQYF	TGTGCCAGCACCCGGACTAGCGGGGGAGGGGACATTCAGTACTTC
TRBV5-5	.	TRBD1	TRBJ2-4	CASTWRQGDEGSKNIQYF	TGTGCCAGCACCTGGAGACAGGGGGATGAGGGGTCCAAAAACATTCAGTACTTC
TRBV6-5	.	.	TRBJ1-2	CASRPGLNYGYTF	TGTGCCAGCAGACCGGGACTTAACTATGGCTACACCTTC
TRBV10-3	few	TRBD1	TRBJ2-7	CAISESQGAQEQYF	TGTGCCATCAGTGAGTCCCAGGGGGCACAGGAGCAGTACTTC
TRBV6-5	.	.	TRBJ2-5	CASVAWGGPQETQYF	TGTGCCAGCGTCGCCTGGGGGGGGCCTCAAGAGACCCAGTACTTC
TRBV6-2/TRBV6-3	.	.	TRBJ2-3	CASSYTTADTQYF	TGTGCCAGCAGTTACACAACAGCAGATACGCAGTATTTT
TRBV24-1	.	TRBD1	TRBJ1-5	CATGDRRDSNQPQHF	TGTGCCACCGGGGACAGAAGGGATAGCAATCAGCCCCAGCATTTT
TRBV30	few	TRBD2	TRBJ2-1	CAWSPKGLAGVEQFF	TGTGCCTGGAGTCCGAAGGGACTAGCGGGAGTTGAGCAGTTCTTC
TRBV5-1	.	TRBD1	TRBJ2-2	CASSKGQGLDTGELFF	TGCGCCAGCAGCAAGGGACAGGGACTTGACACCGGGGAGCTGTTTTTT
TRBV7-9	.	.	TRBJ2-3	CASSHLISGYTDTQYF	TGTGCCAGCAGCCACCTTATTAGCGGCTACACAGATACGCAGTATTTT
TRBV7-9	.	.	TRBJ2-5	CATGGGSETQYF	TGTGCCACCGGTGGGGGCAGCGAGACCCAGTACTTC
TRBV6-6	.	TRBD1	TRBJ2-7	CASSYGTDYEQYF	TGTGCCAGCAGTTACGGGACAGACTACGAGCAGTACTTC
TRBV14	.	.	TRBJ2-5	CASSQSPRRGFQETQYF	TGTGCCAGCAGCCAGAGCCCCCGCAGGGGCTTTCAAGAGACCCAGTACTTC
TRBV3-1/TRBV3-2	few	.	TRBJ1-5	CASSQNSAREVGQPQHF	TGTGCCAGCAGCCAAAACTCGGCCAGGGAGGTCGGCCAGCCCCAGCATTTT
TRBV7-9	few	TRBD1	TRBJ1-6	CASSVGTGQSSYNSPLHF	TGTGCCAGCAGCGTTGGGACAGGGCAAAGCTCCTATAATTCACCCCTCCACTTT
TRBV11-2	.	TRBD2	TRBJ2-1	CASSLDRGGYNEQFF	TGTGCCAGCAGCTTAGATCGCGGGGGATACAATGAGCAGTTCTTC
TRBV5-1	.	TRBD2	TRBJ2-5	CASSPGGAEETQYF	TGCGCCAGCAGCCCGGGGGGAGCGGAGGAGACCCAGTACTTC
TRBV7-9	.	TRBD1	TRBJ1-2	CASSLAGQGDGYTF	TGTGCCAGCAGCTTAGCAGGGCAGGGGGATGGCTACACCTTC
TRBV16	.	.	TRBJ1-1	CASSPGQTTMNTEAFF	TGTGCCAGCAGCCCCGGACAGACCACTATGAACACTGAAGCTTTCTTT
TRBV27	.	TRBD1	TRBJ2-3	CASSWGQGKDTQYF	TGTGCCAGCAGTTGGGGACAGGGGAAAGATACGCAGTATTTT
TRBV7-6	.	.	TRBJ1-3	CASSTGIGNTIYF	TGTGCCAGCAGCACAGGAATTGGAAACACCATATATTTT
TRBV28	.	TRBD1	TRBJ1-5	CASSLHDRGNNQPQHF	TGTGCCAGCAGTTTACACGACAGGGGAAACAATCAGCCCCAGCATTTT
TRBV13	.	TRBD1	TRBJ1-4	CASSVNRGLDEKLFF	TGTGCCAGCAGCGTAAACAGGGGACTGGATGAAAAACTGTTTTTT
TRBV20-1	.	.	TRBJ2-7	CSASDNPHEYF	TGCAGTGCTAGTGATAATCCACATGAGTACTTC
TRBV7-9	.	.	TRBJ2-3	CASGRSAPPTDTQYF	TGTGCCAGCGGCCGCAGCGCCCCCCCCACAGATACGCAGTATTTT
TRBV6-5	few	.	TRBJ2-7	CASTLRPQGVYEQYF	TGTGCCAGCACCCTCCGCCCACAGGGTGTATACGAGCAGTACTTC
TRBV27	.	.	TRBJ2-1	CASSLSFGGGYNEQFF	TGTGCCAGCAGTTTATCCTTTGGCGGCGGCTACAATGAGCAGTTCTTC
TRBV6-4	.	TRBD1	TRBJ2-5	CASRAGTDLYQETQYF	TGTGCCAGCAGGGCCGGGACAGACTTGTACCAAGAGACCCAGTACTTC
TRBV7-6	.	TRBD1	TRBJ2-7	CASSPGTGDSYEQYF	TGTGCCAGCAGCCCAGGGACAGGGGATTCCTACGAGCAGTACTTC
TRBV4-1	.	TRBD1	TRBJ1-6	CASSQPDRGPNSPLHF	TGCGCCAGCAGCCAACCGGACAGGGGGCCTAATTCACCCCTCCACTTT
TRBV6-2/TRBV6-3	.	TRBD1	TRBJ1-1	CASSYGGYRGYTEAFF	TGTGCCAGCAGTTACGGGGGGTACAGGGGTTACACTGAAGCTTTCTTT
TRBV7-9	large	TRBD1	TRBJ1-4	CASSTTGDSAFNEKLFF	TGTGCCAGCAGCACGACAGGGGATTCCGCTTTTAATGAAAAACTGTTTTTT
TRBV28	.	.	TRBJ1-2	CASSQSPRDGYTF	TGTGCCAGCAGTCAATCGCCCCGCGATGGCTACACCTTC
TRBV5-8	.	.	TRBJ2-3	CASSWGAGTSTDTQYF	TGTGCCAGCAGCTGGGGCGCCGGGACAAGCACAGATACGCAGTATTTT
TRBV19	.	.	TRBJ2-7	CASSVGQNYEQYF	TGTGCCAGTAGTGTCGGACAGAACTACGAGCAGTACTTC
TRBV19	few	TRBD1	TRBJ1-2	CASSITQGAVGYTF	TGTGCCAGTAGTATAACGCAGGGGGCGGTTGGCTACACCTTC
TRBV3-1/TRBV3-2	.	TRBD1	TRBJ1-3	CASSQATGGGSTIYF	TGTGCCAGCAGCCAAGCGACAGGGGGGGGAAGCACCATATATTTT
TRBV7-9	.	.	TRBJ2-3	CASSLDGETQYF	TGTGCCAGCAGCTTAGACGGGGAAACGCAGTATTTT
TRBV10-3	.	.	TRBJ1-3	CAISESGGVGNTIYF	TGTGCCATCAGTGAGTCTGGGGGGGTTGGAAACACCATATATTTT
TRBV6-4	.	TRBD2	TRBJ2-1	CASSASTSVDSYNEQFF	TGTGCCAGCAGCGCATCGACTAGCGTAGACTCCTACAATGAGCAGTTCTTC